The clone carrying this T cell receptor beta chain was seen a single time. This specimen belongs to a study of control samples from healthy donors and cancer patients. Germline CDR1 is SGHAT and CDR2 is FQDESV (reference sequence). The CDR3 contains 16 residues. Trimming removed 4 bases at V and 4 bases at J, with 16 bases between. Profiling relied on immunoSEQ multiplex PCR, and the TCRdb table lists in-frame clones only, not all of them. This table has fewer than 250,000 clones, about nine tenths appearing once. This TCR was sampled from a man aged 30 to 39 in good health. The V and J genes are TRBV11-1 and TRBJ2-2, with D unresolved. Sequencing was carried out using blood. DNA for the CDR3: TGTGCCAGCAGCTCGACATTGGCCTCAGGCACCGGGGAGCTGTTTTTT. The encoded protein is CASSSTLASGTGELFF.